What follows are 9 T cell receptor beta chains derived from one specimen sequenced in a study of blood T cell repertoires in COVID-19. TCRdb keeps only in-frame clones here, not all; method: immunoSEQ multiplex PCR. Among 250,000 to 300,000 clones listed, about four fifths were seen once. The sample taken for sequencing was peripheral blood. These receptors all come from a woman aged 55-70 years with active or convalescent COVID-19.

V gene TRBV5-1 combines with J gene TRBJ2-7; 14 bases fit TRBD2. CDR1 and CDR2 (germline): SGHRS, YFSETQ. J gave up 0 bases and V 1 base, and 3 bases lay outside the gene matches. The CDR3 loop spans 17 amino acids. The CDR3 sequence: CASSLLGLAGASYEQYF. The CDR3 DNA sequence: TGCGCCAGCAGCTTGTTGGGACTAGCGGGGGCCTCCTACGAGCAGTACTTC.

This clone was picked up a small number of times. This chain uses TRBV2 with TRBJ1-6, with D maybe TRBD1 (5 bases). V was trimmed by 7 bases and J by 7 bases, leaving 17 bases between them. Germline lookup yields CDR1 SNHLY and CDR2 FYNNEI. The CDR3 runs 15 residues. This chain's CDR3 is CASKFAETENSPLHF. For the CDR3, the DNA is TGTGCCAGCAAATTTGCCGAGACAGAAAATTCACCCCTCCACTTT.

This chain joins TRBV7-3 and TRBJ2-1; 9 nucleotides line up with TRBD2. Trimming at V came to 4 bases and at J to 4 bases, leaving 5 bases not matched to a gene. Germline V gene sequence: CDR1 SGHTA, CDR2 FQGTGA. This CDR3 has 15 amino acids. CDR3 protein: CASSSASGVYNEQFF. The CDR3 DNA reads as TGTGCCAGCAGCTCTGCTAGCGGGGTATACAATGAGCAGTTCTTC.

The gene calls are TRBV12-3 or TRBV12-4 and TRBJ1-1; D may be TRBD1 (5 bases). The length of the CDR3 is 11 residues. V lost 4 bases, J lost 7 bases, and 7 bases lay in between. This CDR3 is CASSSQVEAFF. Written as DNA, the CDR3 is TGTGCCAGCAGTTCACAGGTTGAAGCTTTCTTT.

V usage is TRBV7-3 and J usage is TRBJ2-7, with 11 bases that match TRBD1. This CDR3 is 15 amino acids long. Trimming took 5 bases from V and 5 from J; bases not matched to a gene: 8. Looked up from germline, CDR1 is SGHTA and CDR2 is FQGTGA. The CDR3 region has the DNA TGTGCCAGCAGCGTCGGACAGGGGGCTCTGGACGAGCAGTACTTC. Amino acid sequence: CASSVGQGALDEQYF.

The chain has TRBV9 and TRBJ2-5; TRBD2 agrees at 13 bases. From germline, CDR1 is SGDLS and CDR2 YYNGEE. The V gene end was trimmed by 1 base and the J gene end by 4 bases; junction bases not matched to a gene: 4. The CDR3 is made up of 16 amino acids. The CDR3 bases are TGTGCCAGCAGCGTAACTAGCGGGGGGGCCCGAGAGACCCAGTACTTC. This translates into CASSVTSGGARETQYF.

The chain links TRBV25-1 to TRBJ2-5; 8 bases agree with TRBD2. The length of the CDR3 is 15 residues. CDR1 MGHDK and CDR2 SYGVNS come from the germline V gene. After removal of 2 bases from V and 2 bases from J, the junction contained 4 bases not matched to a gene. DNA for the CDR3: TGTGCCAGCAGTGAACCCCGACTAGCGCAAGAGACCCAGTACTTC. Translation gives CASSEPRLAQETQYF.

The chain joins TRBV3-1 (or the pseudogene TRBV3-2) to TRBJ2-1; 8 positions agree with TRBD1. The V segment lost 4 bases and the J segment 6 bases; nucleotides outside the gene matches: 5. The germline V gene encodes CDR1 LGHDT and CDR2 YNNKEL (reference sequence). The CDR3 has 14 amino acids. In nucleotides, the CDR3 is TGTGCCAGCAGCCCCCCCACAGGGGGCAATGAGCAGTTCTTC. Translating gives CASSPPTGGNEQFF.

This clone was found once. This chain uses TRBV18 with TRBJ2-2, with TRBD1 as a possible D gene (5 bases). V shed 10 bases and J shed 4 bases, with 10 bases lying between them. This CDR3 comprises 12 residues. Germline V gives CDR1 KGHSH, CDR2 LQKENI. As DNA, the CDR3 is TGTGCCAACCGACAGCTCACCGGGGAGCTGTTTTTT. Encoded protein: CANRQLTGELFF.